The clone carrying this TCR beta chain occurred many times. What it binds is unknown. These data are taken from a study of T-cell memory formation after mild COVID-19. Study-level points and caveats: A balance of CD4 and CD8 characterized clones contracting day 15 to 85, whereas later expanders leaned CD4+. There were some responding clones in pre-infection memory, which suggested that cross-reactive memory had joined. CD4+ clones that contracted lay mainly in CM and EM; CD8+ ones lay in EMRA.

TCRdb independently ran MiXCR on the 5' RACE reads; one entry per CDR3 protein. Among roughly 200,000 distinct CDR3 sequences listed, more than 8% were seen once. This CDR3 comprises 17 residues. The germline V gene has CDR1 LGHNA and CDR2 YNFKEQ. The V end lost 0 bases, the J end lost 4 bases, and 15 bases lay between the germline ends. The chain recombines TRBV4-2 with TRBJ2-2; tentatively, D is TRBD1 (6 bases). The sample consisted of PBMCs or a T cell subset sorted from them (not recorded which). This TCR derives from a man aged 18 to 29 who had mild COVID-19 (a few samples of this study predate the infection). Cell type and time point are not known. The CDR3 sequence: CASSQDLWSGVTGELFF. The CDR3 bases are TGTGCCAGCAGCCAAGATCTTTGGTCAGGGGTCACCGGGGAGCTGTTTTTT.